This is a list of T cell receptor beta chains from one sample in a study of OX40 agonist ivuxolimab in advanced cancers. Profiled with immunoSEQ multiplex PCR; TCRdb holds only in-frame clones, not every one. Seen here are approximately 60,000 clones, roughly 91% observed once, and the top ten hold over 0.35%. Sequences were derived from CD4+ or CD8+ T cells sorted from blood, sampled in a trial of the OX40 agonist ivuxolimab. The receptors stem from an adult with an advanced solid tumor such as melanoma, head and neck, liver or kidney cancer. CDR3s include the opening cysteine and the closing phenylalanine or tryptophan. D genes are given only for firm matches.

CASSAVGGGYNEQFF	TRBJ2-1	TRBD2	TRBV5-4
CASSFTSGGRSSYNEQFF	TRBJ2-1	TRBD2	TRBV5-4
CASSQVDDSNQPQHF	TRBJ1-5	.	TRBV4-1
CAWNPGGQGTEAFF	TRBJ1-1	.	TRBV30
CASRLAGRTSTDTQYF	TRBJ2-3	TRBD2	TRBV11-2
CASSRGTGNGYTF	TRBJ1-2	TRBD1	TRBV5-6
CASSFRGGAVEAFF	TRBJ1-1	.	TRBV7-8
CASSVLQQDSPLHF	TRBJ1-6	.	TRBV2
CASSQIGGQAYEQYF	TRBJ2-7	TRBD1	TRBV4-1
CASSTRGRYDSPLHF	TRBJ1-6	TRBD1	TRBV6-6
CASTNRPTGNTIYF	TRBJ1-3	.	TRBV19
CASSLGGSRLHDEQFF	TRBJ2-1	.	TRBV7-3
CASTFPGTPPDTF	TRBJ1-2	.	TRBV2
CATSRGTDYGYTF	TRBJ1-2	TRBD1	TRBV15
CASSLGATSTGFQETQYF	TRBJ2-5	.	TRBV5-8
CASYATRVNTEAFF	TRBJ1-1	.	TRBV19
CASSPGQGATDTQYF	TRBJ2-3	TRBD1	TRBV5-1
CASRGGGETQYF	TRBJ2-5	.	TRBV19
CASSLTDREAFF	TRBJ1-1	.	TRBV5-1
CASRQIRDNEQYF	TRBJ2-7	.	TRBV6-1
CASSQVRSSYNEQFF	TRBJ2-1	.	TRBV4-3
CASSFDRGAEQYF	TRBJ2-7	TRBD1	TRBV13
CASGGPFRADTQYF	TRBJ2-3	.	TRBV9
CASRPSGGAGNEQFF	TRBJ2-1	TRBD2	TRBV6-4
CASSIRTGQGVNGYTF	TRBJ1-2	TRBD1	TRBV5-1
CASSSSGQRPLEKTQYF	TRBJ2-5	.	TRBV5-1
CASSLDGSSYEQYF	TRBJ2-7	.	TRBV5-1
CAISESGTASTDTQYF	TRBJ2-3	.	TRBV10-3
CASSLGADTQYF	TRBJ2-3	.	TRBV7-6
CASKAGANEQFF	TRBJ2-1	.	TRBV6-6
CASSYGTKNEKLFF	TRBJ1-4	.	TRBV6-5
CASSLSRGSGANVLTF	TRBJ2-6	.	TRBV7-9
CASSPPATPNIQYF	TRBJ2-4	.	TRBV5-1
CASSADSYYGYTF	TRBJ1-2	.	TRBV5-1
CASSWEGNTIYF	TRBJ1-3	.	TRBV6-1
CASSSGTGDNQPQHF	TRBJ1-5	TRBD1	TRBV6-1
CASSPPGQRDEQYF	TRBJ2-7	.	TRBV18
CAISESNVFASGTELYEQYF	TRBJ2-7	TRBD1	TRBV10-3
CASSTRDRDFYGYTF	TRBJ1-2	TRBD1	TRBV5-8
CASSYLHRATGELFF	TRBJ2-2	.	TRBV6-6
CASSPRDRGGYEQFF	TRBJ2-1	TRBD1	TRBV9
CASSYSITGYGYTF	TRBJ1-2	.	TRBV6-5
CASSQVSRANYGYTF	TRBJ1-2	.	TRBV4-1
CASSSEGARSTEAFF	TRBJ1-1	TRBD1	TRBV6-5
CASSGDREKLFF	TRBJ1-4	.	TRBV11-1
CASSQGAVGDSGANVLTF	TRBJ2-6	.	TRBV4-1